This T cell receptor beta chain was obtained from a study of cytomegalovirus exposure and HLA in healthy donors. Study as a whole: As an earlier analysis found, 150 million to 200 million T cells yielded fewer than 130 million unique TCR beta sequences.

General study points: In a later analysis, at a false discovery rate of 0.05, approximately 15,000 TCR beta sequences matched HLA alleles.

In the case of this clone: The antigen remains undetermined.

PCR used 60 Vbeta primers and 13 Jbeta primers. Using immunoSEQ multiplex PCR, the repertoire was profiled, and TCRdb retains in-frame clones only, with some absent. The sample records 150,000 to 200,000 clones, 60% to 85% being singletons. Germline V gives CDR1 MGHRA, CDR2 YSYEKL. The CDR3 spans 13 residues. Trimming shortened V by 8 bases and J by 12 bases, and 17 bases separated the two germline ends. The sequence came from a man aged 50 to 60 in good health and CMV-seropositive. The V call is TRBV4-1, the J call TRBJ2-6, with no clear D. Sample: PBMCs. In nucleotides, the CDR3 is TGCGCCAGCCTTCCCTCTCCAAGGAGCGTCCTGACTTTC. Translating it yields CASLPSPRSVLTF.